This T cell receptor (beta chain) stems from a study of shared clonotypes between healthy human individuals. The CDR3 runs 13 residues. From germline, CDR1 is MNHEY and CDR2 SVGAGI. Trimming at V came to 8 bases and at J to 5 bases, leaving 7 bases not matched to a gene. The protocol was immunoSEQ multiplex PCR, while the TCRdb copy is restricted to in-frame clones and leaves out a portion. The data contain around 2.1 million clones, approximately 94% of them singletons. The study's findings and limits: The diversity represented, both genetic and in exposure history, was limited by few donors.

Comments on this clone: What it binds is unknown.

Naive-designated CD8 cells lacked CD45RO, were positively enriched for CCR7, and omitted terminally differentiated effector memory CD45RA+ cells. This TCR was sampled from a man aged 18 to 29 in good health. Some clones in this sample may be carry-over from other donors' samples. The gene calls are TRBV6-5 and TRBJ2-7; TRBD1 matches at 9 bases. The sequencing input was naive CD8+ T cells from PBMCs. The CDR3 sequence is CASGDRDRDEQYF. CDR3 nucleotides: TGTGCCAGCGGGGACAGGGACAGGGACGAGCAGTACTTC.